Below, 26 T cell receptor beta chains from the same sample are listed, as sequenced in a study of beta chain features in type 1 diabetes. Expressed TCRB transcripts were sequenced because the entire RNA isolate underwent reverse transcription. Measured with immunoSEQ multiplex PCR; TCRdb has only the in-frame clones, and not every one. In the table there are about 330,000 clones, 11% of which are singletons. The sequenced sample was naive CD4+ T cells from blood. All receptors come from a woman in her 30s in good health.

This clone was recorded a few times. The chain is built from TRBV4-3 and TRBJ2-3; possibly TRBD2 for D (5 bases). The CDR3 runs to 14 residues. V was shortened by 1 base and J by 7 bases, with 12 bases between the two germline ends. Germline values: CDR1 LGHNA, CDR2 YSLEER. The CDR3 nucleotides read TGCGCCAGCAGCCAAGCGGGGTCTATCTATACGCAGTATTTT. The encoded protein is CASSQAGSIYTQYF.

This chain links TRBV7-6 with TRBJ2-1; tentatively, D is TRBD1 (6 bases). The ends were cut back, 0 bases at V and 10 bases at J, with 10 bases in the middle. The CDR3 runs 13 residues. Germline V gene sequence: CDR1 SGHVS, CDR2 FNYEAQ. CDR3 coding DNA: TGTGCCAGCAGCTTAGCCAGGGGTGACGAGCAGTTCTTC. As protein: CASSLARGDEQFF. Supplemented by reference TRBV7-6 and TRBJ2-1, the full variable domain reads GAGVSQSPRYKVTKRGQDVALRCDPISGHVSLYWYRQALGQGPEFLTYFNYEAQQDKSGLPNDRFSAERPEGSISTLTIQRTEQRDSAMYRCASSLARGDEQFFGPGTRLTVL.

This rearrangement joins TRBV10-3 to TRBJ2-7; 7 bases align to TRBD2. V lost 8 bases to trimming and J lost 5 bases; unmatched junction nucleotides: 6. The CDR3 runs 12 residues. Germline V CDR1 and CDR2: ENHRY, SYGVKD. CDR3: CAISRESNEQYF. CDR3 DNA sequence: TGTGCCATCTCGCGGGAGAGTAACGAGCAGTACTTC.

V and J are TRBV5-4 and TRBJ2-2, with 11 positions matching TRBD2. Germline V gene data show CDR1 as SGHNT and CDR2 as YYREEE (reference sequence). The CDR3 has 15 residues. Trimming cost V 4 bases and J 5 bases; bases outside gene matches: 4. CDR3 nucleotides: TGTGCCAGCAGCGCATGGACTAGCGGGACCGGGGAGCTGTTTTTT. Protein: CASSAWTSGTGELFF.

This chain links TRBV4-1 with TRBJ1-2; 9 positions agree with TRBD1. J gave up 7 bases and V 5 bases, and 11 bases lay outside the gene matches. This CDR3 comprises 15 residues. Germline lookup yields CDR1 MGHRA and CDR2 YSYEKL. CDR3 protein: CASSKGDRAFGGYTF. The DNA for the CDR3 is TGCGCCAGCAGCAAAGGGGACAGGGCTTTTGGTGGCTACACCTTC.

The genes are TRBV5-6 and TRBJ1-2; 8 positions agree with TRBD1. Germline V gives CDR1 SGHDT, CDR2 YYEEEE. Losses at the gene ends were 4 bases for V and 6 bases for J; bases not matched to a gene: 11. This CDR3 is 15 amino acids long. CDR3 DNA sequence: TGTGCCAGCAGCGGGAAGACAGGGGTGGGCCATGGCTACACCTTC. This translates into CASSGKTGVGHGYTF.

CDR3 in DNA: TGTGCCAGCAGCGCTGGACTAGCGGTCACCGGGGAGCTGTTTTTT. This encodes CASSAGLAVTGELFF. The chain employs TRBV2 and TRBJ2-2; 10 bases map to TRBD2. The junction had 5 bases not matched to a gene; V was cut back by 6 bases and J by 4 bases. The CDR3 runs 15 residues. Germline CDR1 and CDR2: SNHLY and FYNNEI.

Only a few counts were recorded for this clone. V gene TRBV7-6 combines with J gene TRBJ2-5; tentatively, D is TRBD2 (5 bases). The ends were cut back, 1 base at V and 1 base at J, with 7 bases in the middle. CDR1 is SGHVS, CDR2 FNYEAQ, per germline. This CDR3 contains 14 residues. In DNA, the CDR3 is TGTGCCAGCAGCTTAGGCGGGCCCCAAGAGACCCAGTACTTC. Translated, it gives CASSLGGPQETQYF.

CDR3 loop: CASRGTGGPDTQYF. The DNA for the CDR3 is TGTGCCAGCAGAGGAACAGGGGGCCCAGATACGCAGTATTTT. V and J are TRBV6-5 and TRBJ2-3, with 9 bases aligning to TRBD1. The V and J ends lost 6 bases and 4 bases, in that order; junction bases with no gene match: 5. CDR1 and CDR2 from the germline V gene are MNHEY and SVGAGI. The CDR3 runs 14 residues.

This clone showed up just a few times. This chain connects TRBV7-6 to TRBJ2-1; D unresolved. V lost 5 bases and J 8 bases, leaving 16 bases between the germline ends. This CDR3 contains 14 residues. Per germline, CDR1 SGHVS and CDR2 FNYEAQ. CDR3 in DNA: TGTGCCAGCAGCCCATCGTCAGGTTTTGATGAGCAGTTCTTC. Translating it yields CASSPSSGFDEQFF.

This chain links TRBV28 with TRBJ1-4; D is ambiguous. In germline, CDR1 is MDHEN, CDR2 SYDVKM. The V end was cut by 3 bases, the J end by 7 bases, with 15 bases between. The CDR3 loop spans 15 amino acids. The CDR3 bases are TGTGCCAGCAGTTTTGGAGGGTCCCTGGTTGAAAAACTGTTTTTT. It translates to CASSFGGSLVEKLFF.

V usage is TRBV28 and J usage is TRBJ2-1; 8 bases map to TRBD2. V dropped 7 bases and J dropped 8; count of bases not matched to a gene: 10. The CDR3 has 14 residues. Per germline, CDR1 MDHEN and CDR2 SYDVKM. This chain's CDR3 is CASIAASGFHEQFF. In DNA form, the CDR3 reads TGTGCCAGCATAGCGGCTAGCGGGTTCCATGAGCAGTTCTTC.

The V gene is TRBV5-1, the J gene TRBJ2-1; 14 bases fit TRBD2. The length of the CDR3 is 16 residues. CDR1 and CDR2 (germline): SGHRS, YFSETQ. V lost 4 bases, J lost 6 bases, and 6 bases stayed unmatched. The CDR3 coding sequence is TGCGCCAGCAGCACGACCGGGACTAGCGGGAGCAATGAGCAGTTCTTC. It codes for CASSTTGTSGSNEQFF.

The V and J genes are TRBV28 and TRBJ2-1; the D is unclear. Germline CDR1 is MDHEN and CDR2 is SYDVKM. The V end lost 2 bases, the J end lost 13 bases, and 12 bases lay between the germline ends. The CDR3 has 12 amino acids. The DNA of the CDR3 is TGTGCCAGCAGTTTAATAATTGCTATTCAGTTCTTC. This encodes CASSLIIAIQFF.

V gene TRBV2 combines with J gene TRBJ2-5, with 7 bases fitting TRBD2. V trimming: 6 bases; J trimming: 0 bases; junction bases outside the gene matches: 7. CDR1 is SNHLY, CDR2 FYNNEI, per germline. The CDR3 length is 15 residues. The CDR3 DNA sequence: TGTGCCAGCAGGGCTACTAGCGCGTACCAAGAGACCCAGTACTTC. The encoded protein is CASRATSAYQETQYF.

This chain's CDR3 is CASSLGGGRLNTEAFF. The CDR3 DNA sequence: TGTGCCAGCAGCTTAGGCGGGGGGCGGCTGAACACTGAAGCTTTCTTT. This rearrangement joins TRBV11-2 to TRBJ1-1; a possible D gene is TRBD1 (6 bases). The germline CDR1 and CDR2 sequences are SGHAT and FQNNGV. The CDR3 is 16 amino acids. Between the trimmed V and J ends, which lost 1 base and 0 bases, there was a span of 12 bases.

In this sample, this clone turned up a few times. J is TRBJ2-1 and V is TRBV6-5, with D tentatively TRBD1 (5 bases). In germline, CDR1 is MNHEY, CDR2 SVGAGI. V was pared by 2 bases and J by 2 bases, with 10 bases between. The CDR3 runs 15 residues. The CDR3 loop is CASSYDRTPYNEQFF. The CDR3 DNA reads TGTGCCAGCAGTTACGACAGAACACCCTACAATGAGCAGTTCTTC.

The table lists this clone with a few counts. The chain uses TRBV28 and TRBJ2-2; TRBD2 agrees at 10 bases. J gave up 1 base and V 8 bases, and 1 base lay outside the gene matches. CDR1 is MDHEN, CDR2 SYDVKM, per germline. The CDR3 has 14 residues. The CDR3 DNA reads TGTGCCAGCTGGACTAGCGGGAACACCGGGGAGCTGTTTTTT. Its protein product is CASWTSGNTGELFF.

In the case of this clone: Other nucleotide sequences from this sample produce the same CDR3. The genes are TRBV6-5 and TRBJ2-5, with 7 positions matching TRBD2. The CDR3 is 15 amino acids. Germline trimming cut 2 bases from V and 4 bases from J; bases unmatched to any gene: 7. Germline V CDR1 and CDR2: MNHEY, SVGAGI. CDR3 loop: CASSYSAGVGETQYF. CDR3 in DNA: TGTGCCAGCAGTTACAGCGCGGGAGTGGGAGAGACCCAGTACTTC.

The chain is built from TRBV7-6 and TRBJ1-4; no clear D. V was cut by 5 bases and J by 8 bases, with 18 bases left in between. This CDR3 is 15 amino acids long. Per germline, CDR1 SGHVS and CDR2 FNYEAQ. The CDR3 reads CASSLKTGAAEKLFF. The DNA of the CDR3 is TGTGCCAGCAGCCTAAAGACTGGTGCCGCGGAAAAACTGTTTTTT. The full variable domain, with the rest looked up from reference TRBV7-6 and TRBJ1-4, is GAGVSQSPRYKVTKRGQDVALRCDPISGHVSLYWYRQALGQGPEFLTYFNYEAQQDKSGLPNDRFSAERPEGSISTLTIQRTEQRDSAMYRCASSLKTGAAEKLFFGSGTQLSVL.

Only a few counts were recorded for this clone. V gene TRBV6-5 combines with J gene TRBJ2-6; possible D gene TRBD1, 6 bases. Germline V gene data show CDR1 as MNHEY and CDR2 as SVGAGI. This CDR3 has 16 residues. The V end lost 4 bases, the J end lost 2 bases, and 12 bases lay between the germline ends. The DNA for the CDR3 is TGTGCCAGCAGTTTAGTCCCAGGGGCTGGGGCCAACGTCCTGACTTTC. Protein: CASSLVPGAGANVLTF.

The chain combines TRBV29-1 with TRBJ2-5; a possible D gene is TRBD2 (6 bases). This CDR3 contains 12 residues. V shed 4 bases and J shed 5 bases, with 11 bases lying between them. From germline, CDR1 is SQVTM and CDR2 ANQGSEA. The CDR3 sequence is CSVAGEVETQYF. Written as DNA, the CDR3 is TGCAGCGTTGCTGGGGAGGTGGAGACCCAGTACTTC.

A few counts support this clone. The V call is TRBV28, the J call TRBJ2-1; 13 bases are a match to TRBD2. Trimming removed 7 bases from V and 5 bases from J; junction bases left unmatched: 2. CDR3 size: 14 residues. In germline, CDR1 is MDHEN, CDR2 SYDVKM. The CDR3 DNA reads TGTGCCAGCAAACTAGCGGGAGGGCACAATGAGCAGTTCTTC. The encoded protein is CASKLAGGHNEQFF.

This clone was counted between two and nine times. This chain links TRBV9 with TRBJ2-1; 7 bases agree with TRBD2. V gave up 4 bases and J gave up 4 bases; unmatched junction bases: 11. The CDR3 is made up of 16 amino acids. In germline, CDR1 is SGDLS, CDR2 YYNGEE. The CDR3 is CASSPPREAGYNEQFF. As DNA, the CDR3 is TGTGCCAGCAGCCCCCCCCGGGAGGCCGGGTACAATGAGCAGTTCTTC.

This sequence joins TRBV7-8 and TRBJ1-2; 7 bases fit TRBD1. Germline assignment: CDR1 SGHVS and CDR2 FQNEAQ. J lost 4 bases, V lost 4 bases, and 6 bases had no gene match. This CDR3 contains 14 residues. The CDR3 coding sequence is TGTGCCAGCAGCTCCCAGGGGGGTTTCTATGGCTACACCTTC. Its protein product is CASSSQGGFYGYTF.

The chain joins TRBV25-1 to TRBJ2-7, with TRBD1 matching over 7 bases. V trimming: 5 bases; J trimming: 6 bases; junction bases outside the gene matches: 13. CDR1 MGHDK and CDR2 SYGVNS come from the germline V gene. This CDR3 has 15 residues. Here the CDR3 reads CASSQGGKVLGEQYF. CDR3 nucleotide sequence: TGTGCCAGCAGTCAAGGGGGCAAGGTGTTAGGCGAGCAGTACTTC.